This entry lists 6 T cell receptor beta chains sequenced from one sample in a study of shared clonotypes between healthy human individuals. This table comes from immunoSEQ multiplex PCR, and its TCRdb copy is limited to in-frame clones, with some not included. In the table there are about a million clones, about 80% of which are singletons. Sequencing was done on a sample of memory CD4+ T cells sorted from blood. The subset is: CD45RA-negative fraction. The receptor source for this set is a man between 18 and 29 years old in good health.

This clone was found once. The chain is built from TRBV28 and TRBJ1-1; 9 bases line up with TRBD1. The germline gives CDR1 MDHEN, CDR2 SYDVKM. V lost 5 bases to trimming and J lost 0 bases; unmatched junction nucleotides: 10. The CDR3 spans 17 residues. This CDR3 is CASSGTGWRSMNTEAFF. The CDR3, as DNA: TGTGCCAGCAGTGGGACAGGGTGGCGGAGCATGAACACTGAAGCTTTCTTT.

The V gene is TRBV9, the J gene TRBJ2-7, with 7 positions matching TRBD2. CDR1 is SGDLS, CDR2 YYNGEE, per germline. This CDR3 comprises 14 residues. The V gene end was trimmed by 4 bases and the J gene end by 1 base; junction bases not matched to a gene: 5. CDR3 bases: TGTGCCAGCAGCTTCCGGGACTATTCCTACGAGCAGTACTTC. Its protein product is CASSFRDYSYEQYF.

The rearrangement links TRBV19 to TRBJ1-1, with D possibly matching TRBD1 (5 bases). The V end was cut by 7 bases, the J end by 2 bases, with 14 bases between. The CDR3 totals 14 residues. Germline CDR1 reads LNHDA; CDR2 reads SQIVND (reference sequence). The CDR3, as DNA: TGTGCCAGTATCGAACGGAGGGGCAACACTGAAGCTTTCTTT. Protein product: CASIERRGNTEAFF.

This chain uses TRBV5-5 with TRBJ2-3; 7 bases line up with TRBD1. This CDR3 spans 14 amino acids. With 4 bases clipped from V and 4 bases from J, the junction kept 6 bases outside the gene matches. CDR1 is SGHKS, CDR2 YYEKEE, per germline (reference sequence). CDR3 amino acids: CASSLTGVADTQYF. The CDR3 DNA follows: TGTGCCAGCAGCCTAACAGGGGTGGCAGATACGCAGTATTTT. The full variable domain, in which reference TRBV5-5 and TRBJ2-3 provide the parts outside the CDR3, is DAGVTQSPTHLIKTRGQQVTLRCSPISGHKSVSWYQQVLGQGPQFIFQYYEKEERGRGNFPDRFSARQFPNYSSELNVNALLLGDSALYLCASSLTGVADTQYFGPGTRLTVL.

This clone was observed a handful of times. The chain combines TRBV28 with TRBJ1-2, with D unclear. Germline V gene data show CDR1 as MDHEN and CDR2 as SYDVKM. The CDR3 sequence is 13 residues long. The V end was cut by 6 bases, the J end by 2 bases, with 10 bases between. CDR3 sequence reads: CASSGNLNYGYTF. The CDR3 region has the DNA TGTGCCAGCAGCGGTAATCTCAACTATGGCTACACCTTC.

This clone came up many times. J is TRBJ1-4 and V is TRBV30, with no clear D. The CDR3 has 12 residues. V lost 0 bases, J lost 15 bases, and 14 bases lay in between. Germline CDR1 reads GTSNPN; CDR2 reads SVGIG (reference sequence). The CDR3 protein is CAWSVGRRPLFF. The DNA for the CDR3 is TGTGCCTGGAGTGTGGGCCGGCGGCCATTGTTTTTT.